This T cell receptor (beta chain) was found in a study of blood T cells in healthy people across ages. Whole-study results and caveats: The lack of PBMC sorting stopped any conclusive naive versus antigen-experienced comparison. Naive CD4+ cells and diversity were both higher in long-lived donors than in aged donors.

Approximately 10 milliliters was the volume of peripheral blood drawn from each donor. PBMCs numbering at least 7 million were isolated per sample. With 0 bases removed from V and 0 bases from J, the gap between germline ends came to 6 bases. Germline CDR1 and CDR2: MGHRA and YSYEKL. The CDR3 length is 15 residues. Next came a second PCR, run for about 6 to 12 cycles, which used a sample-barcoded 5' primer along with a J-beta primer mix. Each CDR3 protein gets one entry after TCRdb re-called the 5' RACE reads with MiXCR. The sample has 1 million or so distinct CDR3 sequences; under 45% are singletons. This clonotype appeared a few times. Its specificity is unknown.

The TCR sequence derives from a woman aged 55-75 years in good health. This sequence joins TRBV4-1 and TRBJ2-1, with D hard to call. Specimen: blood. CDR3 in amino acids: CASSQDISSYNEQFF. Written as DNA, the CDR3 is TGCGCCAGCAGCCAAGATATAAGCTCCTACAATGAGCAGTTCTTC.